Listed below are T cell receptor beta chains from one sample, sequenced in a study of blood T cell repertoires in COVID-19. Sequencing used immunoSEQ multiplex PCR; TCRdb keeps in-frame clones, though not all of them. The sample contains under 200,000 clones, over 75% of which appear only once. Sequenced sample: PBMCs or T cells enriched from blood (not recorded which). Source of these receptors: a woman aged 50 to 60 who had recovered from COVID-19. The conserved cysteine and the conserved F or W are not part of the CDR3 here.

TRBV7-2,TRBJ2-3,ASSLESSGSYWDTQY
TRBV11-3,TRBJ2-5,ASSSEGRRGETQY
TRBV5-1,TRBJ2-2,ASSPAGTNTGELF
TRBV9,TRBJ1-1,ASSADLPNTEAF
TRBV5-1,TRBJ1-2,ASSTGVDIDGYT
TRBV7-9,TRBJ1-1,ASSLQGTSEAF
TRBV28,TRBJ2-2,ASSFSVGTGSIGELF
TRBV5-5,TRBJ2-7,ASSLGGLAGMSYEQY
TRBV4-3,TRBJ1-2,ASSQDRTYGYT
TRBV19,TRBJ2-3,ASSIVYIGGTDTQY
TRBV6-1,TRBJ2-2,ASSESGGETGELF
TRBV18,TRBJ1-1,ASSPRAADAEAF
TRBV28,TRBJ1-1,ASGGWNTEAF
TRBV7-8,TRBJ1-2,ASSPPRGGYT
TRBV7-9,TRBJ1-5,ASSSYSTGGDGNQPQH
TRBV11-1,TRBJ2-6,ASSLDRVAGANVLT
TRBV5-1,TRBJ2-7,ASSLDFYEQY
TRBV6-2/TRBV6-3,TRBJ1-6,ASSFGQTLNSPLH
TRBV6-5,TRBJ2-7,ASSYSGRGFVYEQY
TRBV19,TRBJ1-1,ASGFGGGISEAF
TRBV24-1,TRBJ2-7,ATSSSGTIEQY
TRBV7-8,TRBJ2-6,ASSERGTGVSGANVLT
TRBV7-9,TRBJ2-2,ASSLVFGQNTGELF
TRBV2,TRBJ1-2,ASRSVRSVNYGYT
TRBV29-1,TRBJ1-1,SVALTGGGQNTEAF
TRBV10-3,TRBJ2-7,AISDQGGTSGSRAYEQY
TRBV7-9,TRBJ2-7,ASSRLWTGVDGDEQY
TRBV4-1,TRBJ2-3,ASSRTLLAGVPDTQY
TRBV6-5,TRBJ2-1,ASRKQGAYNEQF
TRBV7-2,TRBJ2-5,ASSLVGGYQEAQY
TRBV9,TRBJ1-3,ASSGPSSGNTIY
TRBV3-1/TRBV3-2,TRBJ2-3,ASSQEGGRPDTQY
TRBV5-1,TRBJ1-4,ASRQATNEKLF
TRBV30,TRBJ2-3,AWTRRRFPGKVWTDTQY
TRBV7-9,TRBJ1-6,ASSPNNSPLH
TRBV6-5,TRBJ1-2,ASRMTGGDYGYT
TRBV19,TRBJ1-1,ASSPHSTGLNTEAF
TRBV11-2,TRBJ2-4,ATRYSGSDIQY
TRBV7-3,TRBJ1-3,ASSQQGGASGNTIY
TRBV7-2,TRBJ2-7,ASSLTGTGANYEQY
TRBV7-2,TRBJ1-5,ASSLMDRNQPQH
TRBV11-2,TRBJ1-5,ASSYRDRQPQH
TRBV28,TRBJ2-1,ASSSTGIEQF
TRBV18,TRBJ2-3,ASSPGLAGGPGTQY
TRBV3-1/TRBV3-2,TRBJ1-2,ASSLGTGGDYGYT
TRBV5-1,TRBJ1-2,ASSLEPGGYGYT
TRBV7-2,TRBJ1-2,ASSPGTGGTYGYT
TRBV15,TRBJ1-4,ATSKSGIRGGNEKLF
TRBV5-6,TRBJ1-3,ASSLLSGSSGNTIY
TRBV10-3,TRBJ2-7,AIRPGGTTPTYEQY
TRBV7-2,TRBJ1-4,ASSLDRGNEKLF
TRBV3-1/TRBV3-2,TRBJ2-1,ASSQEGEQF
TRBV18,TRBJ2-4,ASSPNKGVLAKNIQY
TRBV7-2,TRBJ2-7,ASSSSATYEQY